This T cell receptor beta chain was obtained from a study of control samples from healthy donors and cancer patients. The data were produced by immunoSEQ multiplex PCR, yet TCRdb's version contains in-frame clones alone and is incomplete. The sample contains about 180,000 clones, around 90% of which appear only once. The CDR3 length is 12 residues. Looked up from germline, CDR1 is WNHNN and CDR2 is SYGVQD (reference sequence). The V end lost 8 bases, the J end lost 2 bases, and 10 bases lay between the germline ends. The receptor comes from a woman aged 45-65 years in good health. The sequencing sample was made of blood. The chain combines TRBV10-1 with TRBJ2-7; a possible D gene is TRBD1 (5 bases). The CDR3 DNA reads as TGCGCCAGCGCCACAGGCCCCTACGAGCAGTACTTC. This encodes CASATGPYEQYF.